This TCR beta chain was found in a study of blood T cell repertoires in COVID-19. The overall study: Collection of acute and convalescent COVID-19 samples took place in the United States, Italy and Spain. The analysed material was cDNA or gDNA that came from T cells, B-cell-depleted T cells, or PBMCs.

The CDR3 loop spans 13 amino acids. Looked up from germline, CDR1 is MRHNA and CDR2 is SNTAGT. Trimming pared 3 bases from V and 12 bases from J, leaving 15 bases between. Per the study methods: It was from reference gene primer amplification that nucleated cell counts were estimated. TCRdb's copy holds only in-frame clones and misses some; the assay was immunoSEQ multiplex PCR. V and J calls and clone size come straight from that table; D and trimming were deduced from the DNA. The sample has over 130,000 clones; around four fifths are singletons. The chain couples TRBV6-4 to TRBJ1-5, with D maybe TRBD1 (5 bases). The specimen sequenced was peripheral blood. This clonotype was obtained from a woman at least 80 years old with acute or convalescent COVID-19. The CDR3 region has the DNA TGTGCCAGCAGTGAGCGTGGGGGGAGTCTCCAGCATTTT. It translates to CASSERGGSLQHF.